This T cell receptor (beta chain) derives from a study of blood T cell repertoires in COVID-19. Trimming left V 4 bases short and J 5 bases short, with 14 bases between. The CDR3 covers 14 residues. From germline, CDR1 is SGHVS and CDR2 FNYEAQ. Sequenced by immunoSEQ multiplex PCR; TCRdb stores in-frame clones only, minus some. The sample has more than 150,000 clones, about four fifths seen once. The sequencing input was peripheral blood. The chain couples TRBV7-6 to TRBJ1-2, with D perhaps TRBD1 (5 bases). This TCR was recovered from a woman older than 75 with COVID-19, enrolled during active disease. The CDR3 bases are TGTGCCAGCAGCTCCCAGCGGGGGGATTATGGCTACACCTTC. Amino acid sequence: CASSSQRGDYGYTF.